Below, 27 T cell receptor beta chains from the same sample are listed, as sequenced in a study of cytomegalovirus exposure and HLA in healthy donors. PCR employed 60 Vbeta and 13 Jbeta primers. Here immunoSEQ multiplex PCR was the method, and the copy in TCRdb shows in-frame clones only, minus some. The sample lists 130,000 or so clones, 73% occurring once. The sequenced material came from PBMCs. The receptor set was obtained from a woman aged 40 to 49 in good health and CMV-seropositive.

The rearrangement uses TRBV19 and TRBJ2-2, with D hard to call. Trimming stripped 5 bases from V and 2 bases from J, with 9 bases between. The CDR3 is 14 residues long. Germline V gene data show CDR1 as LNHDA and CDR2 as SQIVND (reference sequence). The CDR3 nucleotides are TGTGCCAGTAGTGGAAACAGAAACACCGGGGAGCTGTTTTTT. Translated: CASSGNRNTGELFF.

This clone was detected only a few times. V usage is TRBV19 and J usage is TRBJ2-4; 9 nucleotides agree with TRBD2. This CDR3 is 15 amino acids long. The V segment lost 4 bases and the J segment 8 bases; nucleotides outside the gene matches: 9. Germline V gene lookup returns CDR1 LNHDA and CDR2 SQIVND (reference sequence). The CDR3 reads CASSTSGADRHIQYF. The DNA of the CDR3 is TGTGCCAGTAGTACTAGCGGGGCCGACAGACACATTCAGTACTTC.

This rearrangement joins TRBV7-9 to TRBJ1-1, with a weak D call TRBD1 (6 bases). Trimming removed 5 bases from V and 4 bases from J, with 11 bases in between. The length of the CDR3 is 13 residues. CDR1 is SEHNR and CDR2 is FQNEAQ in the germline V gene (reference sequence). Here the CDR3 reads CASSRDRPTEAFF. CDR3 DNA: TGTGCCAGCAGCCGAGACAGGCCCACTGAAGCTTTCTTT.

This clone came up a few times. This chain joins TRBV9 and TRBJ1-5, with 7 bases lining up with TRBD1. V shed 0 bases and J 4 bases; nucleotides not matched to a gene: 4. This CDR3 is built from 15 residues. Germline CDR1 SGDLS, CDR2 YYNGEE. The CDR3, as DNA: TGTGCCAGCAGCGTAGCTGGGACAGATAATCAGCCCCAGCATTTT. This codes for CASSVAGTDNQPQHF.

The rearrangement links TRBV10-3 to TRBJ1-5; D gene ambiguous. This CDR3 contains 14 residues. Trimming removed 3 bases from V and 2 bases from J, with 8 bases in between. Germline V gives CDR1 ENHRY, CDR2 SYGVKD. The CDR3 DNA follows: TGTGCCATCAGTGAACGAGGCGGCAATCAGCCCCAGCATTTT. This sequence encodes CAISERGGNQPQHF.

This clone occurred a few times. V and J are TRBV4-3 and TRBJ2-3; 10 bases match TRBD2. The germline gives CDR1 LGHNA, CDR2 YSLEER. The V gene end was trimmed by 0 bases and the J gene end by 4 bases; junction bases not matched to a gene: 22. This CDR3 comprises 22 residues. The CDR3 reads CASSQDYAAGGASGSPPDTQYF. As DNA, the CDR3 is TGCGCCAGCAGCCAAGACTATGCGGCAGGGGGCGCTAGCGGGAGTCCCCCAGATACGCAGTATTTT.

The CDR3 protein is CASSLIEETQYF. The CDR3, as DNA: TGTGCCAGCAGCTTGATCGAGGAGACCCAGTACTTC. The J gene is TRBJ2-5, the V gene TRBV5-6; D gene ambiguous. Germline assignment: CDR1 SGHDT and CDR2 YYEEEE. The CDR3 has 12 amino acids. With 1 base removed from V and 5 bases from J, the gap between germline ends came to 6 bases.

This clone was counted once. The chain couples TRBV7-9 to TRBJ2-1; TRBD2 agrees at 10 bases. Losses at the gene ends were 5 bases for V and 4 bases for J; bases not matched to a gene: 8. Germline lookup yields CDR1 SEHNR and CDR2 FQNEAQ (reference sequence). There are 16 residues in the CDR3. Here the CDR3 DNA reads TGTGCCAGCAGCCCGAACAGGACTAGCGGTTACAATGAGCAGTTCTTC. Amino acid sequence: CASSPNRTSGYNEQFF.

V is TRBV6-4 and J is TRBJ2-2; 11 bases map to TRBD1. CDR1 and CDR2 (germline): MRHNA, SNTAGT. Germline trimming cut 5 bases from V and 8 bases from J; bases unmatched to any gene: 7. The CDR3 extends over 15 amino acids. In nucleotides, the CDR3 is TGTGCCAGCAGTCCCCAGGACAGGGGGCGGGGGGAGCTGTTTTTT. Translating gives CASSPQDRGRGELFF.

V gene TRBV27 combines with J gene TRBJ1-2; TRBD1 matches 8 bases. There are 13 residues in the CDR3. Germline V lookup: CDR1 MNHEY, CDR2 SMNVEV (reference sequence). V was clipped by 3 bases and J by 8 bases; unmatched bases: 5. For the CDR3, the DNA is TGTGCCAGCAGTTTGGACAGGGCGAGGGGCTACACCTTC. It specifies CASSLDRARGYTF.

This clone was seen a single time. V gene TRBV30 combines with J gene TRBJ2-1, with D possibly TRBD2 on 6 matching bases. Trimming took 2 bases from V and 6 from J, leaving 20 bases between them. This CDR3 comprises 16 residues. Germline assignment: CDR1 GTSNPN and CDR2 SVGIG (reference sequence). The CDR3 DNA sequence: TGTGCCTGGAGTTACTCGACAGTTGCGGGGAGCAATGAGCAGTTCTTC. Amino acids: CAWSYSTVAGSNEQFF.

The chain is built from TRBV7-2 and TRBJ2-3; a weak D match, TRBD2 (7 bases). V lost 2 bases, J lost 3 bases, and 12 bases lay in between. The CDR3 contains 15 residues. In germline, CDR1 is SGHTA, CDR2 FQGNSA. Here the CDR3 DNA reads TGTGCCAGCAGCTTATCGGGGGGCGTGACAGATACGCAGTATTTT. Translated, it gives CASSLSGGVTDTQYF.

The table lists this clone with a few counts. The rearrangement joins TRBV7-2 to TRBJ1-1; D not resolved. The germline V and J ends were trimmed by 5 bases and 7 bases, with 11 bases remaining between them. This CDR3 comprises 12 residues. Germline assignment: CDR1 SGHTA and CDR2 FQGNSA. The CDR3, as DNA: TGTGCCAGCAGCGCTGGAGCATGTGAAGCTTTCTTT. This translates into CASSAGACEAFF.

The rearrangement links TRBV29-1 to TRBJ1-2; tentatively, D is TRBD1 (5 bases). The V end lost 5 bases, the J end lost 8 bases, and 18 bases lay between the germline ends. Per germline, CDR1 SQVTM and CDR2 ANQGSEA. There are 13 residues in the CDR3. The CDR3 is CSVLTQGLRGYTF. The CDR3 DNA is TGCAGCGTTTTGACCCAGGGACTTCGAGGCTACACCTTC. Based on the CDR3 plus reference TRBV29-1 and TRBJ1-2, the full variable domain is SAVISQKPSRDICQRGTSLTIQCQVDSQVTMMFWYRQQPGQSLTLIATANQGSEATYESGFVIDKFPISRPNLTFSTLTVSNMSPEDSSIYLCSVLTQGLRGYTFGSGTRLTVV.

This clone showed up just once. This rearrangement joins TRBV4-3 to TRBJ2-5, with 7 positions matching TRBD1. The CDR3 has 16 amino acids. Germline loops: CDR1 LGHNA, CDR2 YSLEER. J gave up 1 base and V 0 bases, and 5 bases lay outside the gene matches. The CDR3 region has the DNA TGCGCCAGCAGCCAAGATAATTCAGGGGGCCAAGAGACCCAGTACTTC. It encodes CASSQDNSGGQETQYF.

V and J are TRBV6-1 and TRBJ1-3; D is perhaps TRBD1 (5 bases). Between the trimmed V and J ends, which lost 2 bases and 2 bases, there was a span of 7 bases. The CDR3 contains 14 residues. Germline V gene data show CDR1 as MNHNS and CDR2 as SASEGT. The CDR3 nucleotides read TGTGCCAGCAGTGAAAAAGGGGCTGGAAACACCATATATTTT. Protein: CASSEKGAGNTIYF.

This chain's CDR3 is CASSLVGRGATDTQYF. CDR3 sequence (DNA): TGTGCCAGCAGCTTGGTGGGCAGGGGAGCCACAGATACGCAGTATTTT. The rearrangement uses TRBV5-6 and TRBJ2-3, with a weak D call TRBD1 (6 bases). Per the germline V gene, CDR1 is SGHDT and CDR2 is YYEEEE. V dropped 0 bases and J dropped 2 bases, with 13 bases sitting between them. The CDR3 loop spans 16 amino acids.

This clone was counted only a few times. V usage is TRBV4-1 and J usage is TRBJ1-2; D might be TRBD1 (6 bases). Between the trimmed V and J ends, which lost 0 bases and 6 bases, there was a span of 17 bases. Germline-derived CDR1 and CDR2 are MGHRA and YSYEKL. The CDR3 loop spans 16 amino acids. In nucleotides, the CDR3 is TGCGCCAGCAGCCAAGAAATTTGGGCAGGGGTCGATGGCTACACCTTC. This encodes CASSQEIWAGVDGYTF.

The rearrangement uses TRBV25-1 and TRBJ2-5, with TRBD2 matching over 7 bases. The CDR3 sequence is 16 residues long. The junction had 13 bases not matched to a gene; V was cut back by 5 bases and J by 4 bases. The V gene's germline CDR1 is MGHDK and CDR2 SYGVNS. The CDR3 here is CASSLSGEGPRETQYF. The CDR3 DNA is TGTGCCAGCAGTCTCAGTGGGGAGGGGCCGCGAGAGACCCAGTACTTC.

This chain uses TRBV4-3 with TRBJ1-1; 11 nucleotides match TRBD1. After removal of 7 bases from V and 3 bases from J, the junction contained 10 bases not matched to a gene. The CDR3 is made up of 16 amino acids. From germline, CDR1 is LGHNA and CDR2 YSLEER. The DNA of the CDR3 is TGCGCCAGCACTACCGGGACAGGGGGTCCCCACACTGAAGCTTTCTTT. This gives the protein CASTTGTGGPHTEAFF.

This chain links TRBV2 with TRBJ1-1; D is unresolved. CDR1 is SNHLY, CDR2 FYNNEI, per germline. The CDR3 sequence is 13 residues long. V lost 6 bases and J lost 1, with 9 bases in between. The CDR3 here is CASSPESNTEAFF. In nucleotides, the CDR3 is TGTGCCAGCAGCCCCGAGTCGAACACTGAAGCTTTCTTT.

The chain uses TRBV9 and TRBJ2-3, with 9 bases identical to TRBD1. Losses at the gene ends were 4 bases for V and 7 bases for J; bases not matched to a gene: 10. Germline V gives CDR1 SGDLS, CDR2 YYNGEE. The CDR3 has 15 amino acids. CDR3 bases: TGTGCCAGCAGCCCCCGGGACAGGGAAACTTATACGCAGTATTTT. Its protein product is CASSPRDRETYTQYF. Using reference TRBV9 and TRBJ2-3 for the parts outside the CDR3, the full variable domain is DSGVTQTPKHLITATGQRVTLRCSPRSGDLSVYWYQQSLDQGLQFLIQYYNGEERAKGNILERFSAQQFPDLHSELNLSSLELGDSALYFCASSPRDRETYTQYFGPGTRLTVL.

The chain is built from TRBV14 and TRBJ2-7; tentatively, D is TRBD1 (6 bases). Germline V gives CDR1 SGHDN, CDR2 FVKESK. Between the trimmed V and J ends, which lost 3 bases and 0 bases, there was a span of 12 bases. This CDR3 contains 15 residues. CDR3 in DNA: TGTGCCAGCAGCCACCTCCGGGACAACTCCTACGAGCAGTACTTC. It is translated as CASSHLRDNSYEQYF.

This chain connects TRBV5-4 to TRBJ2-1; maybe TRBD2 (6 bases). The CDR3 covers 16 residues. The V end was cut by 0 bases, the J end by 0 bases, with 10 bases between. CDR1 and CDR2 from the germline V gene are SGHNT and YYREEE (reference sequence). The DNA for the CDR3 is TGTGCCAGCAGCTTGGGCGGAGGGTACTCCTACAATGAGCAGTTCTTC. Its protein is CASSLGGGYSYNEQFF.

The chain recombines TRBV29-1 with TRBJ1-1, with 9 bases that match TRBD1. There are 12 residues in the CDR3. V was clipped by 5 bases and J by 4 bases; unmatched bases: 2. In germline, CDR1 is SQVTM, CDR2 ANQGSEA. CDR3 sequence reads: CSVSTGGTEAFF. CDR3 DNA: TGCAGCGTTTCGACAGGGGGCACTGAAGCTTTCTTT.

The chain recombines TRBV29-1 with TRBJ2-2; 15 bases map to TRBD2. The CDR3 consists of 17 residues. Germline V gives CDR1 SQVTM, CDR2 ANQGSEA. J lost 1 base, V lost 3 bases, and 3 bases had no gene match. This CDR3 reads CSVEGLAGGRNTGELFF. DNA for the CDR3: TGCAGCGTTGAGGGACTAGCGGGAGGCCGGAACACCGGGGAGCTGTTTTTT.

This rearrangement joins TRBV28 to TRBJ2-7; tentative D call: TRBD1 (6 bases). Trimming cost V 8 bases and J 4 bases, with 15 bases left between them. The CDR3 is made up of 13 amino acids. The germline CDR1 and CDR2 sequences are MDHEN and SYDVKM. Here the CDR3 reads CASFRAGEYEQYF. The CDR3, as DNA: TGTGCCAGCTTTAGGGCAGGGGAGTACGAGCAGTACTTC.